This T cell receptor beta chain was identified during a study of cytomegalovirus exposure and HLA in healthy donors. 60 Vbeta and 13 Jbeta primers were used in PCR. The data were produced by immunoSEQ multiplex PCR, yet TCRdb's version contains in-frame clones alone and is incomplete. Among about 150,000 clones listed, around 84% were seen once. Study-level results: It was taken for granted in presence/absence analyses that sequencing depth across donors was roughly uniform.

As to this clone: Its matching antigen is unknown. One end of the junction does not line up with germline, which may come from a read error.

The TCR comes from a man aged 30 to 45 in good health and CMV-seropositive. The source material was PBMCs.

The CDR3 is CASSPLSGRAVNEQFF. In DNA, the CDR3 is TGTGCTAGCAGCCCTCTTAGCGGGAGGGCCGTCAATGAGCAGTTCTTC. The chain couples TRBV7-7 to TRBJ2-1; TRBD2 matches 11 bases. CDR3 length equals 16 residues. CDR1 and CDR2 from the germline V gene are SSHAT and FNYEAQ (reference sequence).